This TCR beta chain was recovered during a study of memory CD4+ T cells and cytomegalovirus serostatus. Assay: immunoSEQ multiplex PCR; the TCRdb copy retains only in-frame clones and omits some. The sample has under 75,000 clones, over 60% seen once. The sort gate was single viable CD3+CD4+CD8-CD45RO+ cells for memory CD4+ T cells. CDR1 is GTSNPN and CDR2 is SVGIG in the germline V gene (reference sequence). The CDR3 extends over 13 amino acids. The chain employs TRBV30 and TRBJ1-2, with D perhaps TRBD1 (5 bases). The sample was memory CD4+ T cells from blood. The TCR comes from an adult in good health and CMV-seronegative. Some clones in this sample may be carry-over from other donors' samples. The CDR3 nucleotides are TGTGCTTACGGTTTGCAGGGAAGGTATGGCTACACCTTC. Translation gives CAYGLQGRYGYTF.